One sample yielded the 20 T cell receptor beta chains listed below, sequenced in a study of T-cell memory formation after mild COVID-19. TCRdb reanalysed the 5' RACE reads using MiXCR and keeps one entry per CDR3 protein. Among approximately 350,000 distinct CDR3 sequences listed, 13% were seen once. What was sequenced was PBMCs or a T cell subset sorted from them (not recorded which). The receptors shown here come from a man aged 18 to 29 who had mild COVID-19 (a few samples of this study predate the infection). Cell type and time point are not known.

The chain recombines TRBV20-1 with TRBJ1-4; D unclear. This CDR3 contains 13 residues. With 6 bases removed from V and 7 bases from J, the gap between germline ends came to 15 bases. Germline assignment: CDR1 DFQATT and CDR2 SNEGSKA (reference sequence). The CDR3 nucleotides are TGCAGTGCCTCACAGCCCGTAATTGAAAAACTGTTTTTT. This codes for CSASQPVIEKLFF.

This chain uses TRBV15 with TRBJ2-3; TRBD2 aligns across 7 bases. V shed 0 bases, J shed 2 bases, and the junction held 8 bases outside the gene matches. Germline CDR1 and CDR2: LNHNV and YYDKDF (reference sequence). The CDR3 extends over 17 amino acids. The CDR3 DNA reads TGTGCCACCAGCAGAGATACGGGAGGACATCCCACAGATACGCAGTATTTT. It encodes CATSRDTGGHPTDTQYF.

The gene calls are TRBV4-3 and TRBJ2-7, with D possibly being TRBD2 (5 bases). The CDR3 has 16 amino acids. Per germline, CDR1 LGHNA and CDR2 YSLEER. V lost 1 base and J lost 2, with 15 bases in between. CDR3 in amino acids: CASSQGIAGNPYEQYF. Here the CDR3 DNA reads TGCGCCAGCAGCCAAGGGATAGCCGGGAACCCCTACGAGCAGTACTTC.

The chain couples TRBV5-4 to TRBJ1-2, with unresolved D. The CDR3 has 15 amino acids. Trimming cost V 0 bases and J 4 bases, with 13 bases left between them. CDR1 and CDR2 from the germline V gene are SGHNT and YYREEE (reference sequence). This chain's CDR3 is CASSLVDAYGYGYTF. The CDR3 DNA reads as TGTGCCAGCAGCTTGGTGGACGCTTATGGCTATGGCTACACCTTC.

This rearrangement joins TRBV6-6 to TRBJ2-3; 8 nucleotides line up with TRBD2. With 6 bases clipped from V and 1 base from J, the junction kept 3 bases outside the gene matches. Germline assignment: CDR1 MNHNY and CDR2 SVGAGI (reference sequence). The CDR3 loop spans 14 amino acids. The CDR3 region has the DNA TGTGCCAGCAGGGAAGCGGGGGGCACAGATACGCAGTATTTT. Residues: CASREAGGTDTQYF.

This clonotype was found a few times. This chain uses TRBV12-3 or TRBV12-4 with TRBJ1-3; D unclear. The CDR3 extends over 14 amino acids. The V end lost 6 bases, the J end lost 0 bases, and 9 bases lay between the germline ends. The CDR3 DNA reads TGTGCCAGCAGCATTGACTCCTCTGGAAACACCATATATTTT. Translated: CASSIDSSGNTIYF.

A few counts support this clonotype. The junction departs from the called germline gene at one end, perhaps through a read error. The V gene is TRBV7-7, the J gene TRBJ2-1; D may match TRBD1 or TRBD2 (5 bases each). The CDR3 runs to 12 residues. The V gene's germline CDR1 is SSHAT and CDR2 FNYEAQ (reference sequence). CDR3 sequence reads: CASSPYGGKQFF. For the CDR3, the DNA is TGTGCTAGCAGCCCCTATGGGGGTAAGCAGTTCTTC. The full variable domain, in which reference TRBV7-7 and TRBJ2-1 provide the parts outside the CDR3, is GAGVSQSPRYKVTKRGQDVTLRCDPISSHATLYWYQQALGQGPEFLTYFNYEAQPDKSGLPSDRFSAERPEGSISTLTIQRTEQRDSAMYRCASSPYGGKQFFGPGTRLTVL.

V gene TRBV10-3 combines with J gene TRBJ1-2; D remains ambiguous. CDR1 ENHRY and CDR2 SYGVKD come from the germline V gene. Deletions cut 2 bases from V and 4 bases from J, with 5 bases between. The CDR3 consists of 12 residues. The CDR3 DNA reads as TGTGCCATCAGTGAGACAGCCTATGGCTACACCTTC. Translation gives CAISETAYGYTF.

This sequence joins TRBV21-1 and TRBJ1-1; the table's D call, TRBD1, was not checked against the DNA. TRBV21-1 is labeled a pseudogene. This CDR3 has 11 residues. The CDR3 DNA reads TGTGCCAGCAGCGCCGGGGCTGAAGCTTTCTTT. Translated: CASSAGAEAFF.

This chain uses TRBV6-5 with TRBJ2-1, with 9 nucleotides matching TRBD1. J was trimmed by 6 bases and V by 4 bases; bases with no gene match: 4. The CDR3 has 14 residues. CDR1 MNHEY and CDR2 SVGAGI come from the germline V gene. The CDR3 bases are TGTGCCAGCAGTTCCGGGACAGGGTCCAATGAGCAGTTCTTC. Translating gives CASSSGTGSNEQFF.

The chain recombines TRBV4-2 with TRBJ1-3, with D possibly matching TRBD1 (5 bases). V was shortened by 0 bases and J by 6 bases, with 15 bases between the two germline ends. CDR1 is LGHNA and CDR2 is YNFKEQ in the germline V gene. The CDR3 loop spans 16 amino acids. The CDR3 sequence: CASSQDIGGGENTIYF. The CDR3, as DNA: TGTGCCAGCAGCCAAGATATCGGGGGAGGCGAAAACACCATATATTTT.

This clonotype was detected many times. This sequence joins TRBV5-6 and TRBJ2-5; no definite D call. This CDR3 has 13 amino acids. Trimming left V 1 base short and J 5 bases short, with 9 bases between. The V gene's germline CDR1 is SGHDT and CDR2 YYEEEE. The CDR3 spells CASSLSSAETQYF. CDR3 DNA sequence: TGTGCCAGCAGCTTGAGCTCGGCGGAGACCCAGTACTTC.

The gene calls are TRBV6-1 and TRBJ1-2; D gene uncertain. The germline V gene has CDR1 MNHNS and CDR2 SASEGT. Trimming stripped 7 bases from V and 4 bases from J, with 16 bases between. The CDR3 spans 14 residues. Here the CDR3 DNA reads TGTGCCAGCAAACGACGGGCAGAGTTCTATGGCTACACCTTC. Amino acid sequence: CASKRRAEFYGYTF.

V usage is TRBV7-6 and J usage is TRBJ2-2; possible D gene TRBD2, 5 bases. This CDR3 is 14 amino acids long. V gave up 0 bases and J gave up 5 bases, with 7 bases separating them. Per the germline V gene, CDR1 is SGHVS and CDR2 is FNYEAQ. CDR3 DNA sequence: TGTGCCAGCAGCTTAGCCGCGGGTACCGGGGAGCTGTTTTTT. Translating gives CASSLAAGTGELFF. The variable domain in full, with the rest retrieved from reference TRBV7-6 and TRBJ2-2, is GAGVSQSPRYKVTKRGQDVALRCDPISGHVSLYWYRQALGQGPEFLTYFNYEAQQDKSGLPNDRFSAERPEGSISTLTIQRTEQRDSAMYRCASSLAAGTGELFFGEGSRLTVL.

The chain recombines TRBV5-1 with TRBJ1-2; D is undetermined. Trimming took off 0 bases at V and 4 bases at J, with 10 bases between the two ends. This CDR3 contains 14 residues. The germline V gene has CDR1 SGHRS and CDR2 YFSETQ. DNA of the CDR3: TGCGCCAGCAGCTTGGAGTATGTGGGCTATGGCTACACCTTC. Encoded protein: CASSLEYVGYGYTF.

The J gene is TRBJ2-7, the V gene TRBV7-2; D remains unclear. The V gene lost 8 bases and the J gene lost 2 bases, with 10 bases spanning the gap. Germline V lookup: CDR1 SGHTA, CDR2 FQGNSA. The CDR3 contains 12 residues. The DNA of the CDR3 is TGTGCCAGCGCAATCCCCCCCTACGAGCAGTACTTC. It codes for CASAIPPYEQYF.

This clonotype was counted ten times or more. The rearrangement links TRBV6-5 to TRBJ2-5; 11 bases line up with TRBD2. The CDR3 is 17 amino acids. The trim removed 0 bases at V and 1 base at J, leaving 4 bases unmatched. CDR1 and CDR2 from the germline V gene are MNHEY and SVGAGI. The CDR3 coding sequence is TGTGCCAGCAGTTACTCTCCGACTAGCGGGGTCCAAGAGACCCAGTACTTC. Protein product: CASSYSPTSGVQETQYF.

V usage is TRBV7-2 and J usage is TRBJ1-1; 9 bases agree with TRBD1. Germline assignment: CDR1 SGHTA and CDR2 FQGNSA. Unmatched junction bases numbered 7, after V lost 4 bases and J lost 4 bases. The CDR3 has 15 amino acids. CDR3 in amino acids: CASSSQGAVGTEAFF. The CDR3 DNA is TGTGCCAGCAGCTCACAGGGGGCTGTCGGCACTGAAGCTTTCTTT.

The chain links TRBV18 to TRBJ2-3; no clear D gene. Germline V lookup: CDR1 KGHSH, CDR2 LQKENI. Trimming removed 3 bases at V and 0 bases at J, with 10 bases between. This CDR3 is built from 15 residues. CDR3 loop: CASSPWKHSTDTQYF. CDR3 bases: TGTGCCAGCTCACCTTGGAAGCACAGCACAGATACGCAGTATTTT.

The chain has TRBV7-8 and TRBJ2-1; either TRBD1 or TRBD2 may supply D (5 bases each). Trimming shortened V by 0 bases and J by 0 bases, and 9 bases separated the two germline ends. Germline CDR1 SGHVS, CDR2 FQNEAQ. This CDR3 is 16 amino acids long. Here the CDR3 reads CASSLAGDHSYNEQFF. The CDR3 coding sequence is TGTGCCAGCAGCTTAGCGGGGGACCACTCCTACAATGAGCAGTTCTTC.